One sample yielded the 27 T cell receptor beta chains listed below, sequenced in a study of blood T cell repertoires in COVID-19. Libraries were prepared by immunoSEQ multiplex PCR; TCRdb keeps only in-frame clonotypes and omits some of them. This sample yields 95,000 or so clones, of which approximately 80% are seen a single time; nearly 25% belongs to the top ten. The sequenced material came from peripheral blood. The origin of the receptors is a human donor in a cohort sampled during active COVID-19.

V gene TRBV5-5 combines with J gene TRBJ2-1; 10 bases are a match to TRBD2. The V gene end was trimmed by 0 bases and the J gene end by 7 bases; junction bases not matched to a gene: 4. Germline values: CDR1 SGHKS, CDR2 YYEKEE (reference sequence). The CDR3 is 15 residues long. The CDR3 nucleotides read TGTGCCAGCAGCTTGGCTAGCGGGGGTAGGAATGAGCAGTTCTTC. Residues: CASSLASGGRNEQFF.

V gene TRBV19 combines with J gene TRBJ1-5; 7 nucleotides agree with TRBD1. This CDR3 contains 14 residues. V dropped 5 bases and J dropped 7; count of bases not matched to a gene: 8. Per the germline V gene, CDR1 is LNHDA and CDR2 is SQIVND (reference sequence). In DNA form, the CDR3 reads TGTGCCAGTAGTGGGAGACAGGGTGAGCAGCCCCAGCATTTT. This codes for CASSGRQGEQPQHF.

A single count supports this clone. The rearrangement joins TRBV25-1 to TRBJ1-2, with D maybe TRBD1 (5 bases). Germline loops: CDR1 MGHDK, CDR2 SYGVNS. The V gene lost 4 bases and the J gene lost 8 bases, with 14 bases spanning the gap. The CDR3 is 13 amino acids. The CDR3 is CASSVGGPEGYTF. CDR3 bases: TGTGCCAGCAGTGTCGGGGGACCCGAGGGCTACACCTTC.

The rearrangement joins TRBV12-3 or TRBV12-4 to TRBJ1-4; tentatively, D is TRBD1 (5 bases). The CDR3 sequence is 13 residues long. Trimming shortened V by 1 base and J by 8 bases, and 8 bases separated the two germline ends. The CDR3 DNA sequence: TGTGCCAGCAGTTTAGTGGGGGGGGAAAAACTGTTTTTT. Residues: CASSLVGGEKLFF.

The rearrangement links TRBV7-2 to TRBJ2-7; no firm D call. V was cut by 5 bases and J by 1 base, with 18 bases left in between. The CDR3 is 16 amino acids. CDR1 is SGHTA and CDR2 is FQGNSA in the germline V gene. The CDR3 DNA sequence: TGTGCCAGCAGCACCGGGTCTACGGCCTCTTCCTACGAGCAGTACTTC. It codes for CASSTGSTASSYEQYF.

CDR3 region: CASTKGQGRVQYF. For the CDR3, the DNA is TGTGCCAGCACCAAGGGGCAGGGGAGGGTGCAGTACTTC. The chain couples TRBV6-5 to TRBJ2-7, with D perhaps TRBD2 (7 bases). There are 13 residues in the CDR3. Looked up from germline, CDR1 is MNHEY and CDR2 is SVGAGI. Trimming cost V 7 bases and J 9 bases, with 19 bases left between them.

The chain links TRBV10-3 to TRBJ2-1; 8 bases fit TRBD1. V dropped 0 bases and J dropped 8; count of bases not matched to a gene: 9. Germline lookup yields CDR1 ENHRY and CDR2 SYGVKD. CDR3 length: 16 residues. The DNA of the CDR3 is TGTGCCATCAGTGAGTCGTGGCAGGGGGCTTTAGATGAGCAGTTCTTC. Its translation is CAISESWQGALDEQFF.

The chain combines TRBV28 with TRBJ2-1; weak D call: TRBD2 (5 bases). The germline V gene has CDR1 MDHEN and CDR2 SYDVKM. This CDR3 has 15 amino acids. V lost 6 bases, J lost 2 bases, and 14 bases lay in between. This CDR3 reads CASRGGGLPYNEQFF. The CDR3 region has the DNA TGTGCCAGCAGAGGAGGAGGCCTACCCTACAATGAGCAGTTCTTC. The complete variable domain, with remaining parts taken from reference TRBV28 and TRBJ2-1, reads DVKVTQSSRYLVKRTGEKVFLECVQDMDHENMFWYRQDPGLGLRLIYFSYDVKMKEKGDIPEGYSVSREKKERFSLILESASTNQTSMYLCASRGGGLPYNEQFFGPGTRLTVL.

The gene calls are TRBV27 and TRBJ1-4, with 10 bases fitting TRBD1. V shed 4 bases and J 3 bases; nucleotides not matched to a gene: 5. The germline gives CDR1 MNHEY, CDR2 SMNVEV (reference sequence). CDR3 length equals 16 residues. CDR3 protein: CASSSHGTGANEKLFF. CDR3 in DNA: TGTGCCAGCAGTTCCCATGGGACAGGGGCTAATGAAAAACTGTTTTTT.

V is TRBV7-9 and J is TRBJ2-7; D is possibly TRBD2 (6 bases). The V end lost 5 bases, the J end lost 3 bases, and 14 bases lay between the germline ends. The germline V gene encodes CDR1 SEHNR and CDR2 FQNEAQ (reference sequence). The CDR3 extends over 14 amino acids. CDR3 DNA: TGTGCCAGCAGCCCCCTGGAGGGCTACTACGAGCAGTACTTC. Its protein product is CASSPLEGYYEQYF.

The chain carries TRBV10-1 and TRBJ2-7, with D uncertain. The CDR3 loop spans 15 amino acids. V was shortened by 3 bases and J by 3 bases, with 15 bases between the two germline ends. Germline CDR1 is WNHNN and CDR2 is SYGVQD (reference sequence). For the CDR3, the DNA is TGCGCCAGCAGTGATGTCGACTGGAAAGTCTACGAGCAGTACTTC. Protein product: CASSDVDWKVYEQYF.

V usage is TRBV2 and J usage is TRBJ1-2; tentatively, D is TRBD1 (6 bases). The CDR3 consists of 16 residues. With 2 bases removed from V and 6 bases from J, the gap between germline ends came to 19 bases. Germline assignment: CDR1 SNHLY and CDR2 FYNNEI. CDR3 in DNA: TGTGCCAGCAGTGAACTGGTTGGGGGGGCCGGGGATGGCTACACCTTC. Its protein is CASSELVGGAGDGYTF.

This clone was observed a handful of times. CDR3 sequence reads: CASSQERTGLNYGYTF. CDR3 coding DNA: TGCGCCAGCAGCCAAGAAAGGACAGGCCTTAACTATGGCTACACCTTC. The rearrangement uses TRBV4-3 and TRBJ1-2, with 7 bases fitting TRBD1. Trimming cost V 0 bases and J 1 base; bases outside gene matches: 5. The germline V gene encodes CDR1 LGHNA and CDR2 YSLEER. This CDR3 is built from 16 residues.

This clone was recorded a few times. As DNA, the CDR3 is TGTGCCAGCACCCAGACAGCCTCCTATGGCTACACCTTC. Residues: CASTQTASYGYTF. V is TRBV12-3 or TRBV12-4 and J is TRBJ1-2; D possibly corresponds to TRBD1 (5 bases). The CDR3 runs to 13 residues. Trimming stripped 7 bases from V and 4 bases from J, with 13 bases between.

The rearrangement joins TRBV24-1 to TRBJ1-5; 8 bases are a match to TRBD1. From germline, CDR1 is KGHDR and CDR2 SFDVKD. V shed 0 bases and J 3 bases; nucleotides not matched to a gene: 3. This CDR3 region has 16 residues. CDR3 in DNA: TGTGCCACCAGTGATTTGACAGGGGGACCCAATCAGCCCCAGCATTTT. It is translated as CATSDLTGGPNQPQHF.

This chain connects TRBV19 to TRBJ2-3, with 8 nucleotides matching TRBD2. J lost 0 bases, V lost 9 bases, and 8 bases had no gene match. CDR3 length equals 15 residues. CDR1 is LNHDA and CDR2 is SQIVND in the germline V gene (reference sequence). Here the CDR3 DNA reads TGTGCCAGCACGCGGGGGGATACTAGCACAGATACGCAGTATTTT. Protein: CASTRGDTSTDTQYF.

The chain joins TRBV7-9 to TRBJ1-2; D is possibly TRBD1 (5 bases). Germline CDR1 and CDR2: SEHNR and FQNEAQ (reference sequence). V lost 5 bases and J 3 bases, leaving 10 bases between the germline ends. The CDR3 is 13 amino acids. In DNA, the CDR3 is TGTGCCAGCAGCGAGACAGCCCACTATGGCTACACCTTC. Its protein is CASSETAHYGYTF.

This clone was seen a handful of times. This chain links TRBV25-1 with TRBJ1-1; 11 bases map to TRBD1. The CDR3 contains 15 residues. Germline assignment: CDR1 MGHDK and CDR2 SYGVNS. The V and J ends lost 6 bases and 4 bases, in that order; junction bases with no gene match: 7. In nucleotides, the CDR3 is TGTGCCAGCAGATACCCCGGGACAGGGGGCACTGAAGCTTTCTTT. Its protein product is CASRYPGTGGTEAFF.

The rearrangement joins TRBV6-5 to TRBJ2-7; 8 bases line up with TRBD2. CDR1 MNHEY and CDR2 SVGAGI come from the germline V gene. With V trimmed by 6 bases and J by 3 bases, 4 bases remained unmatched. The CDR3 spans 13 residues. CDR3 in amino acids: CASSREGIYEQYF. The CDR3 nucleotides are TGTGCCAGCAGCCGGGAGGGGATCTACGAGCAGTACTTC.

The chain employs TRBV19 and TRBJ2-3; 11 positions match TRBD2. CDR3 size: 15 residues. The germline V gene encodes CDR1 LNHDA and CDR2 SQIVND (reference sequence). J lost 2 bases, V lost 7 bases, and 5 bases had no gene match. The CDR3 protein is CASTVTSGATDTQYF. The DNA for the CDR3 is TGTGCCAGTACCGTGACTAGCGGGGCCACAGATACGCAGTATTTT.

The CDR3 nucleotides are TGTGCCATCAGGTGGAGCGGAAACACTGAAGCTTTCTTT. Protein: CAIRWSGNTEAFF. The chain couples TRBV10-3 to TRBJ1-1; D is unclear. V gave up 6 bases and J gave up 2 bases, with 10 bases separating them. The CDR3 contains 13 residues. Per the germline V gene, CDR1 is ENHRY and CDR2 is SYGVKD.

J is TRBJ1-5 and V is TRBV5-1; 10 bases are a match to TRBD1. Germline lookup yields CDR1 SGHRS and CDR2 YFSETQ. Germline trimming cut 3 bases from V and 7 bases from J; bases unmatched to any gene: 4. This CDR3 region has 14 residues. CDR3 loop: CASSSGTGVQPQHF. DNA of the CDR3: TGCGCCAGCAGCTCCGGGACAGGGGTACAGCCCCAGCATTTT.

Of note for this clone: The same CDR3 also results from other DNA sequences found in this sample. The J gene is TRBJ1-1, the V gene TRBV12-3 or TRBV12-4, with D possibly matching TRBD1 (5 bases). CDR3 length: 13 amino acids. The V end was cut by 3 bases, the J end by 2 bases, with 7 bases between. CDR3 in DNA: TGTGCCAGCAGTTTGACAGCCAACACTGAAGCTTTCTTT. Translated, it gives CASSLTANTEAFF.

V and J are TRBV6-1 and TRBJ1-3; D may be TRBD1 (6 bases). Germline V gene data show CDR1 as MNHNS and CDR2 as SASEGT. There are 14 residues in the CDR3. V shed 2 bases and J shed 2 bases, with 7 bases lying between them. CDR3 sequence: CASSEQGTGNTIYF. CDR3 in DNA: TGTGCCAGCAGTGAACAGGGGACTGGAAACACCATATATTTT.

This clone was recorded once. CDR3 in DNA: TGTGCCAGCTCACCGGGGACTAGCGGGGCGGGAGGCTACAATGAGCAGTTCTTC. This translates into CASSPGTSGAGGYNEQFF. The rearrangement links TRBV18 to TRBJ2-1; 13 nucleotides align to TRBD2. The germline gives CDR1 KGHSH, CDR2 LQKENI. The CDR3 covers 18 residues. V was clipped by 3 bases and J by 3 bases; unmatched bases: 8. Combining the CDR3 with reference TRBV18 and TRBJ2-1 gives the whole variable domain NAGVMQNPRHLVRRRGQEARLRCSPMKGHSHVYWYRQLPEEGLKFMVYLQKENIIDESGMPKERFSAEFPKEGPSILRIQQVVRGDSAAYFCASSPGTSGAGGYNEQFFGPGTRLTVL.

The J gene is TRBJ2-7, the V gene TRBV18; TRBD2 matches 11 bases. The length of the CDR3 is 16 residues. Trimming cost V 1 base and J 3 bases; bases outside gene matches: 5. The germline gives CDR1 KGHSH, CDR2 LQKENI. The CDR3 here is CASSPQGLAANYEQYF. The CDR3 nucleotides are TGTGCCAGCTCACCACAGGGACTAGCGGCCAACTACGAGCAGTACTTC.

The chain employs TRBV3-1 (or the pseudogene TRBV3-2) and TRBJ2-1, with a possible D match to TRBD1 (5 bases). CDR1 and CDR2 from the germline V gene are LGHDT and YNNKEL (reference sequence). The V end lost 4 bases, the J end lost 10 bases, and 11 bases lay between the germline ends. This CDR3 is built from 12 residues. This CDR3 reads CASSRVGVEQFF. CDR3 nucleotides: TGTGCCAGCAGCCGAGTAGGGGTAGAGCAGTTCTTC.